The entry below gives a single T cell receptor beta chain sequence along with its context. This clonotype was counted between two and nine times. What antigen it recognizes has not been identified. It has no much larger one-base neighbor in the sample; base qualities were not kept. This entry comes from a study of response to subunit inactivated influenza vaccine (dated 2018 in TCRdb). With regard to the full study: Deep quantitative profiling of the T cell receptor repertoire was used in the study to follow responses to a trivalent subunit inactivated influenza vaccine.

The germline V end is reduced by 3 bases and the J end by 3 bases; junction bases left unmatched: 6. The germline V gene yields SGHVS for CDR1 and FQNEAQ for CDR2. Inclusive of the bounding cysteine and phenylalanine, the CDR3 is 15 residues long. Of all the DNA, just the CDR3 is kept, 45 bases in frame from base 1. The library came from RT-PCR. The sample was run on an Illumina HiSeq 2500. TCRdb passed the public sequencing reads through fastp at Q25 and MiXCR, retaining productive beta sequences. One record per CDR3 amino acid sequence lists the most common genes and DNA. Within this sample are 710,000 or so distinct CDR3 sequences, with more than 15% of them counted one time only. The top ten clonotypes cover 11% of the sample. On the study overall, not on this receptor specifically: The authors proposed that each seasonal influenza vaccination may bring in only a limited number of new T cells.

This receptor was obtained from a man aged 50 or older who received an inactivated influenza vaccine. Donor details come from another sample of the same person, matched by shared clones. The chain links TRBV7-8 with TRBJ2-7, and 9 bases in between align with TRBD1. Sequencing used PBMCs from blood, obtained approximately 12 days after vaccination. The DNA reads TGTGCCAGCAGCTTCCGGGACAGGGACTACTACGAGCAGTACTTC. This is translated as CASSFRDRDYYEQYF.